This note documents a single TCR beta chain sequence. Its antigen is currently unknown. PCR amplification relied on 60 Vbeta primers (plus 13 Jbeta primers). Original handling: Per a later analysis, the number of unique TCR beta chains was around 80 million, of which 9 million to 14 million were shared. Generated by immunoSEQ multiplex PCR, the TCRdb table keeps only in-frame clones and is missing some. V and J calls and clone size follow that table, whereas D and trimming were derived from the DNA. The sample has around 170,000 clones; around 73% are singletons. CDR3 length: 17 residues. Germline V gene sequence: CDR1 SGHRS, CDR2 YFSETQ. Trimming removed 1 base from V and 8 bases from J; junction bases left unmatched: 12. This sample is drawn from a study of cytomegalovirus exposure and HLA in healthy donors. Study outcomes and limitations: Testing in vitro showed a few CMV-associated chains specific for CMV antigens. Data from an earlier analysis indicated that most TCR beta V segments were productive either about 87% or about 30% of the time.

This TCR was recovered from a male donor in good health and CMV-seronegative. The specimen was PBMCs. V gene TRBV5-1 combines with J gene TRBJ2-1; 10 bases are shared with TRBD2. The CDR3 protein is CASSLSPSGGPADEQFF. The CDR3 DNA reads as TGCGCCAGCAGCTTGTCGCCTAGCGGGGGCCCTGCGGATGAGCAGTTCTTC.